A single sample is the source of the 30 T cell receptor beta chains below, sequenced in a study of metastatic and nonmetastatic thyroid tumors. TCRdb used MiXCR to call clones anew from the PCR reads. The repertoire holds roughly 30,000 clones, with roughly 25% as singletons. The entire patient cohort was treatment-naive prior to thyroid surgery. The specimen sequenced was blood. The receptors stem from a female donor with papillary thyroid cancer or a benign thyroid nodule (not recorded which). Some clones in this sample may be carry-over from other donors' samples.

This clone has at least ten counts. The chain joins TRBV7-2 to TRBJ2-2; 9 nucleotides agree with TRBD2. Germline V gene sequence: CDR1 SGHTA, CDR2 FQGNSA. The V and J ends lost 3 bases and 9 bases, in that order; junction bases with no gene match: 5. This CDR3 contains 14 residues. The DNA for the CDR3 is TGTGCCAGCAGCTTCCCGGGACTAGCAAGGGAGCTGTTTTTT. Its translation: CASSFPGLARELFF.

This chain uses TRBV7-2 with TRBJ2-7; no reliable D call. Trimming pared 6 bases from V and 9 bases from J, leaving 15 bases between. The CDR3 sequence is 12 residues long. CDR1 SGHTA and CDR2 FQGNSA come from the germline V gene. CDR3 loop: CASRNVQSGQYF. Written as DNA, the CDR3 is TGTGCCAGCAGGAACGTACAGTCTGGGCAGTACTTC.

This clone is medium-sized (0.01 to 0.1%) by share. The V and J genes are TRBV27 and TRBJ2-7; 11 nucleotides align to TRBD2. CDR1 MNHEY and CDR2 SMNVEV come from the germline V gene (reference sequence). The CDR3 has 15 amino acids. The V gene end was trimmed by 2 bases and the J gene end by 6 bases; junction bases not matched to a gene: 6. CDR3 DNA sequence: TGTGCCAGCAGTTTAAGTATAGCGGGAGGGCTCGAGCAGTACTTC. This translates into CASSLSIAGGLEQYF.

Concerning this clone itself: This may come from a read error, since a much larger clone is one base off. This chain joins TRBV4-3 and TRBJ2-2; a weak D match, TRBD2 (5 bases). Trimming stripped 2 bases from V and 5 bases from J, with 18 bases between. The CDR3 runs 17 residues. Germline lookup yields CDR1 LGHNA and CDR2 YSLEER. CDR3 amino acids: CASSQYRNSAWTGELFF. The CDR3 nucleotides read TGCGCCAGCAGCCAATATCGGAATAGCGCTTGGACCGGGGAGCTGTTTTTT.

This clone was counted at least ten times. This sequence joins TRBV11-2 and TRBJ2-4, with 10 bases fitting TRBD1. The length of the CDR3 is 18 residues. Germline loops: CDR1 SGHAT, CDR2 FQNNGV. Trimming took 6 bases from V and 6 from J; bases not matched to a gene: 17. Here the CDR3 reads CASSAARTGGAQANIQYF. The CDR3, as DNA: TGTGCCAGCAGTGCGGCCCGGACAGGGGGGGCGCAAGCAAACATTCAGTACTTC.

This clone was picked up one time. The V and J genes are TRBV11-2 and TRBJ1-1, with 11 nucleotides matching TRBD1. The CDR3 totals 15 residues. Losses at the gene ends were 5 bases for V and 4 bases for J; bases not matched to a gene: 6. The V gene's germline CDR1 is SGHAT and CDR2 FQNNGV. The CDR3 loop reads CASSPSGQGGTEAFF. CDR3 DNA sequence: TGTGCCAGCAGCCCATCGGGACAGGGGGGCACTGAAGCTTTCTTT.

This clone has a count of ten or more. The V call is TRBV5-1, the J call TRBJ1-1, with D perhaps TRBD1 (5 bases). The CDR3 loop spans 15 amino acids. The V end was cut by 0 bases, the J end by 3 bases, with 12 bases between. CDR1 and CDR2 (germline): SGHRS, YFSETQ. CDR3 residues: CASSLGQGEDTEAFF. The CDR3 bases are TGCGCCAGCAGCTTGGGACAAGGGGAGGACACTGAAGCTTTCTTT.

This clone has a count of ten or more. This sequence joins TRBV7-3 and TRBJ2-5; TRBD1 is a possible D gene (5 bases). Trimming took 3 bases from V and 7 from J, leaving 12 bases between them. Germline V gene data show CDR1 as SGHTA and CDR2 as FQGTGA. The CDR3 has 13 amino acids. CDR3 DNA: TGTGCCAGCAGCTTGGACCCGCAGGGGACCCAGTACTTC. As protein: CASSLDPQGTQYF.

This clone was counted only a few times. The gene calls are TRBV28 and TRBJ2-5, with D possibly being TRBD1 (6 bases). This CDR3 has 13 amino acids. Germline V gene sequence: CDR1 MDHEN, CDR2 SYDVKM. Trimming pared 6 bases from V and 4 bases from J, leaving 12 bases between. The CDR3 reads CASRVGGVETQYF. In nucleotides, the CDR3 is TGTGCCAGCAGAGTAGGGGGAGTAGAGACCCAGTACTTC.

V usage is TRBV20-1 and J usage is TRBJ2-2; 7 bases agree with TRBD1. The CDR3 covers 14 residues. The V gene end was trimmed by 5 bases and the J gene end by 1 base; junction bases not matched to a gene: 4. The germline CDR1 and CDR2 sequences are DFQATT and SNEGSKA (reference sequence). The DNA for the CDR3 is TGCAGTGCTGCCGGGACAGAGAACACCGGGGAGCTGTTTTTT. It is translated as CSAAGTENTGELFF.

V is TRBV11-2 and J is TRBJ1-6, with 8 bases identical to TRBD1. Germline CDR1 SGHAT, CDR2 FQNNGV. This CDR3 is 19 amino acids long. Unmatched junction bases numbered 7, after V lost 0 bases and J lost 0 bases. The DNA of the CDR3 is TGTGCCAGCAGCTTAGATGCCCGGACAGGGAGCTCCTATAATTCACCCCTCCACTTT. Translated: CASSLDARTGSSYNSPLHF.

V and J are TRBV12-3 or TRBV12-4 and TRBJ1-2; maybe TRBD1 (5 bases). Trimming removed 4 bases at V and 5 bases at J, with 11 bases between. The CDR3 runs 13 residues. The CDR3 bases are TGTGCCAGCAGTTGGCGGGGACCATATGGCTACACCTTC. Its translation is CASSWRGPYGYTF.

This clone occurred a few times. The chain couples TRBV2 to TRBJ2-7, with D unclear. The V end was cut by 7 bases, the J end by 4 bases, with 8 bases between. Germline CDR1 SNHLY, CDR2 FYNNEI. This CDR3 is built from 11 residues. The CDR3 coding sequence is TGTGCCAGCATGGGTCTGTACGAGCAGTACTTC. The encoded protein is CASMGLYEQYF.

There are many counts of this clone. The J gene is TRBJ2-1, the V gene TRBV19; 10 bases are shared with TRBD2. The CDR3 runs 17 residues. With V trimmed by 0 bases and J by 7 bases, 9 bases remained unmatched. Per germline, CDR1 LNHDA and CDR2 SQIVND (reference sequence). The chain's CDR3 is CASSIDPPSGSKNEQFF. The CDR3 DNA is TGTGCCAGTAGTATAGACCCGCCTAGCGGGAGTAAAAATGAGCAGTTCTTC.

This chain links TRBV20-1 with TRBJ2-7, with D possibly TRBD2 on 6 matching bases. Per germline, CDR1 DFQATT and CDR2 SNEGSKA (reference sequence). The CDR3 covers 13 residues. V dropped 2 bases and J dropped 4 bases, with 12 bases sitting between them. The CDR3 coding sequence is TGCAGTGCTAGACCTAGCGCGGGGTACGAGCAGTACTTC. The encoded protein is CSARPSAGYEQYF.

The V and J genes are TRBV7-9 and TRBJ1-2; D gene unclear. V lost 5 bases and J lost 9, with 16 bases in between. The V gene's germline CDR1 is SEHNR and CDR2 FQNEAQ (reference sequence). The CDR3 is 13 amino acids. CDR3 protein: CASSGGGIRRYTF. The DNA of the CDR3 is TGTGCCAGCAGCGGAGGAGGGATCCGTCGCTACACCTTC.

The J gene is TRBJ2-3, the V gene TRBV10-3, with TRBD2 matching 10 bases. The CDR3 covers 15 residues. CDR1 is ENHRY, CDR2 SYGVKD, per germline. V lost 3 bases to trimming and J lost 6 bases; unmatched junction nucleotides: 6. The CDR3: CAISDPSGGTDTQYF. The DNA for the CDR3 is TGTGCCATCAGTGATCCTAGCGGGGGTACGGATACGCAGTATTTT.

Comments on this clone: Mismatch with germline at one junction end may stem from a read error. CDR3 sequence: CASRTSSGERYNEQLF. The DNA of the CDR3 is TGTGCCAGCAGGACGAGTAGCGGGGAGCGGTACAATGAGCAGCTCTTC. The chain recombines TRBV6-1 with TRBJ2-1, with 8 bases that match TRBD2. The CDR3 extends over 16 amino acids. CDR1 and CDR2 (germline): MNHNS, SASEGT.

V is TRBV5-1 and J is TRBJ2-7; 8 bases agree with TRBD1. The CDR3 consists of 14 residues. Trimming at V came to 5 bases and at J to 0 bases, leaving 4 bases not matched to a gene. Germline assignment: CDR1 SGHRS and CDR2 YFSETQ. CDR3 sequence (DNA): TGCGCCAGCAGTCAGGGGGCTCCCTCCTACGAGCAGTACTTC. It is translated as CASSQGAPSYEQYF. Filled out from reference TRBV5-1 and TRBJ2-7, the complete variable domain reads KAGVTQTPRYLIKTRGQQVTLSCSPISGHRSVSWYQQTPGQGLQFLFEYFSETQRNKGNFPGRFSGRQFSNSRSEMNVSTLELGDSALYLCASSQGAPSYEQYFGPGTRLTVT.

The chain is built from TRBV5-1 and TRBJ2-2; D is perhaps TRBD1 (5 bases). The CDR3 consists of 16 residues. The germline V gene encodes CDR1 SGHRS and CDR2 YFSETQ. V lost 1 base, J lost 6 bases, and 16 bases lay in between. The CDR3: CASSLSSEHRSGELFF. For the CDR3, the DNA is TGCGCCAGCAGCTTGAGCAGCGAACACAGGTCCGGGGAGCTGTTTTTT.

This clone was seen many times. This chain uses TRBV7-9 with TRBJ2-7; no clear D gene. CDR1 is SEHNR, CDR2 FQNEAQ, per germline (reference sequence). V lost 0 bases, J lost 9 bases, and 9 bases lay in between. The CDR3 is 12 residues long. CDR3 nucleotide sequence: TGTGCCAGCAGCTTAGCGCTAGATACGCAGTACTTC. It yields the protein CASSLALDTQYF.

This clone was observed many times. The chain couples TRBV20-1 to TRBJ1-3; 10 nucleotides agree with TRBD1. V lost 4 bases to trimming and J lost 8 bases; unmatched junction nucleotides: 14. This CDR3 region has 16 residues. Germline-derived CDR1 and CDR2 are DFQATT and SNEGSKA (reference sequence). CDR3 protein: CSAITIDRGLGYTIYF. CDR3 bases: TGCAGTGCTATCACTATCGACAGGGGGCTTGGGTACACCATATATTTT.

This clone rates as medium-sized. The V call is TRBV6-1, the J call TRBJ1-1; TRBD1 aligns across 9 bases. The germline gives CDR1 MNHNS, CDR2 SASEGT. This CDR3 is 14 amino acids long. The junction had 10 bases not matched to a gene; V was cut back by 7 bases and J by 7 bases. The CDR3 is CASNVAGQGNEAFF. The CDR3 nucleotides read TGTGCCAGCAACGTGGCGGGACAGGGCAATGAAGCTTTCTTT.

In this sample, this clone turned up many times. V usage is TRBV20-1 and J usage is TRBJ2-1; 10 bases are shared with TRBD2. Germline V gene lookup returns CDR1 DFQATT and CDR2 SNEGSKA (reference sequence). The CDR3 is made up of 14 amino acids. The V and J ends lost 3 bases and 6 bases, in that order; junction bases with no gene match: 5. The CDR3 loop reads CSASPSSGSNEQFF. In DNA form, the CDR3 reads TGCAGTGCTAGTCCCTCTAGCGGGAGCAATGAGCAGTTCTTC.

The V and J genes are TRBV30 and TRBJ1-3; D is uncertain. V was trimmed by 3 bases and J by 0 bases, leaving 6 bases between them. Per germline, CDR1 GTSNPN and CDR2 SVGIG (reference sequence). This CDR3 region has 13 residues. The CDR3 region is CAWRGSSGNTIYF. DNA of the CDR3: TGTGCCTGGAGGGGGAGCTCTGGAAACACCATATATTTT.

The CDR3 reads CAIRYAGQGTSDSYTF. As DNA, the CDR3 is TGTGCCATCAGGTACGCGGGACAGGGGACGAGTGATAGCTACACCTTC. This chain joins TRBV10-3 and TRBJ1-2; 10 bases align to TRBD1. This CDR3 has 16 residues. Germline CDR1 and CDR2: ENHRY and SYGVKD. The V segment lost 6 bases and the J segment 9 bases; nucleotides outside the gene matches: 16.

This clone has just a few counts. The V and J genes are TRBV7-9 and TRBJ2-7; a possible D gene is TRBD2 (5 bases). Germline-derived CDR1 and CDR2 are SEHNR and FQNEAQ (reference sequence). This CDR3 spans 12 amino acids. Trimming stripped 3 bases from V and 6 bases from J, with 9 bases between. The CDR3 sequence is CASSFRGFEQYF. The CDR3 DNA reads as TGTGCCAGCAGCTTCCGGGGTTTCGAGCAGTACTTC.

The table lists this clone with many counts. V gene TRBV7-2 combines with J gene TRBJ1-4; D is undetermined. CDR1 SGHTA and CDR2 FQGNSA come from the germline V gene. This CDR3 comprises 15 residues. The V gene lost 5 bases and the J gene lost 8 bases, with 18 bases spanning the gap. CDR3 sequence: CASSPTRTVLEKLFF. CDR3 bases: TGTGCCAGCAGCCCGACCCGGACGGTCTTAGAAAAACTGTTTTTT.

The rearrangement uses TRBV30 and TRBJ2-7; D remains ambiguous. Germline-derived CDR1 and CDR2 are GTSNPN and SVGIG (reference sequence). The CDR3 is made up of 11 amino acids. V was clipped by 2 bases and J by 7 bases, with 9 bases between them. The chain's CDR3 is CAWSWEREQYF. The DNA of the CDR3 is TGTGCCTGGAGTTGGGAAAGGGAGCAGTACTTC.

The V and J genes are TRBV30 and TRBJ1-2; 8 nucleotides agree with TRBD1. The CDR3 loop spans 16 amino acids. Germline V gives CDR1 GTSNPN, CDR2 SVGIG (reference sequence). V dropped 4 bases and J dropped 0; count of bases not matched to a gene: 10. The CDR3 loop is CAWTRLRTGPNYGYTF. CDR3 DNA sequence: TGTGCCTGGACCCGGCTTAGGACAGGGCCTAACTATGGCTACACCTTC.